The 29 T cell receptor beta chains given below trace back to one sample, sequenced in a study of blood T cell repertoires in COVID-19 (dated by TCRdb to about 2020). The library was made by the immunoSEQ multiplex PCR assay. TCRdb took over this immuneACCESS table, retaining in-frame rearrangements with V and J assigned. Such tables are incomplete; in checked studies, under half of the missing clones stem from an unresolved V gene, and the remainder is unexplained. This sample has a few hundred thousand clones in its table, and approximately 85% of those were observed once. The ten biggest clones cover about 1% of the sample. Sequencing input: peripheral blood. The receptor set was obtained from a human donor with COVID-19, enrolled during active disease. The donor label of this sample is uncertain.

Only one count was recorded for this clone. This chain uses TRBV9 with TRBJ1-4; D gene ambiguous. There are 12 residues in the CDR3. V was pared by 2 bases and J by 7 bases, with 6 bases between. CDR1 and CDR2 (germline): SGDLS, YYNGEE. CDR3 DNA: TGTGCCAGCAGCGTGAACGGTGAAAAACTGTTTTTT. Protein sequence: CASSVNGEKLFF.

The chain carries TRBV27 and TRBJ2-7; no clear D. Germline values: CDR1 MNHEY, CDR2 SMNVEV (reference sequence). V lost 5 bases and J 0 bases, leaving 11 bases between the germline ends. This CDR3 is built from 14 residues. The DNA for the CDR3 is TGTGCCAGCAGTGTTGGGCCATTCTCCTACGAGCAGTACTTC. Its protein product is CASSVGPFSYEQYF.

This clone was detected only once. The CDR3 here is CASSMPPGVHNEQFF. CDR3 nucleotide sequence: TGTGCCAGCAGTATGCCTCCCGGGGTGCACAATGAGCAGTTCTTC. V usage is TRBV28 and J usage is TRBJ2-1, with D perhaps matching TRBD2 (5 bases). The germline gives CDR1 MDHEN, CDR2 SYDVKM. The CDR3 spans 15 residues. Trimming pared 5 bases from V and 5 bases from J, leaving 16 bases between. The whole variable domain, remainder taken from reference TRBV28 and TRBJ2-1, is DVKVTQSSRYLVKRTGEKVFLECVQDMDHENMFWYRQDPGLGLRLIYFSYDVKMKEKGDIPEGYSVSREKKERFSLILESASTNQTSMYLCASSMPPGVHNEQFFGPGTRLTVL.

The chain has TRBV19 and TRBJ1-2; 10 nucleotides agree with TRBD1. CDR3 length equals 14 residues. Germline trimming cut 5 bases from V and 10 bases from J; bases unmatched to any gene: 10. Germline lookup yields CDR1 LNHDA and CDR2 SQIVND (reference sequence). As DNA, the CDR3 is TGTGCCAGTAGTGTGACAGGGGGCGTTGAGGACTACACCTTC. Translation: CASSVTGGVEDYTF.

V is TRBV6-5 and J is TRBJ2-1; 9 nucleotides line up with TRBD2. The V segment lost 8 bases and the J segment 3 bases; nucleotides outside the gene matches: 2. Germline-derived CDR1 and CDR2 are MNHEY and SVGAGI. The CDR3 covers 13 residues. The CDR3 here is CASGREGYNEQFF. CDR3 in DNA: TGTGCCAGCGGGCGGGAGGGCTACAATGAGCAGTTCTTC.

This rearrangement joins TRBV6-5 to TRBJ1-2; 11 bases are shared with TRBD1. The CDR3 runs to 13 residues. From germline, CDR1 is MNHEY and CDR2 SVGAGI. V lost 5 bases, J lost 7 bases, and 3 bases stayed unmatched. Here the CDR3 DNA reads TGTGCCAGCAGTAGGACAGGGGGCAGTGGCTACACCTTC. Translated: CASSRTGGSGYTF.

The DNA of the CDR3 is TGTGCCAGCAGCGGGGGACAGGTTACCTACGAGCAGTACTTC. The encoded protein is CASSGGQVTYEQYF. The chain recombines TRBV7-6 with TRBJ2-7; the match to TRBD1 covers 8 bases. J lost 2 bases, V lost 5 bases, and 5 bases had no gene match. CDR1 is SGHVS, CDR2 FNYEAQ, per germline. CDR3 size: 14 residues.

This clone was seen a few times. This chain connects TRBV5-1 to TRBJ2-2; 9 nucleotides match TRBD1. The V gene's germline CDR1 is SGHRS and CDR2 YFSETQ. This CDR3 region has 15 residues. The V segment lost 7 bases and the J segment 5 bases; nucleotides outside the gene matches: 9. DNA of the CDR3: TGCGCCAGCCACGATGGACAGGGGAGGACCGGGGAGCTGTTTTTT. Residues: CASHDGQGRTGELFF.

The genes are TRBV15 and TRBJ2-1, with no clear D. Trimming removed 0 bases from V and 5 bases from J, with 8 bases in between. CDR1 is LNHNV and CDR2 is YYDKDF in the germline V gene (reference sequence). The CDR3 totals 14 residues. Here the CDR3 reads CATSRDFRDNEQFF. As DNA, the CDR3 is TGTGCCACCAGCAGAGATTTCCGGGACAATGAGCAGTTCTTC.

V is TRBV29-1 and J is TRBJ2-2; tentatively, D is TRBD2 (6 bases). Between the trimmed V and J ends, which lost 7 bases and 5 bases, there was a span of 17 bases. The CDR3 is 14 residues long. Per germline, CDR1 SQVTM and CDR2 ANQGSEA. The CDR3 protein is CSAWGGMGTGELFF. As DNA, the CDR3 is TGCAGCGCCTGGGGCGGGATGGGGACCGGGGAGCTGTTTTTT.

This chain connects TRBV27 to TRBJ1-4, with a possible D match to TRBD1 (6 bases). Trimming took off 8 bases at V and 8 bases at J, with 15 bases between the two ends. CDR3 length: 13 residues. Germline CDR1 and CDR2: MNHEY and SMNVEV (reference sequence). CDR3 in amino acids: CASQGTLEEKLFF. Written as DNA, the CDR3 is TGTGCCAGCCAGGGGACCCTGGAGGAAAAACTGTTTTTT.

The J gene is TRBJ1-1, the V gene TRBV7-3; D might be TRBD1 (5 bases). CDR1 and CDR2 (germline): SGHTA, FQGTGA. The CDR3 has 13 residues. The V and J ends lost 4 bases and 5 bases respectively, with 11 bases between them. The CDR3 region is CASSSPGGTEAFF. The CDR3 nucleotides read TGTGCCAGCAGCTCCCCGGGGGGGACTGAAGCTTTCTTT.

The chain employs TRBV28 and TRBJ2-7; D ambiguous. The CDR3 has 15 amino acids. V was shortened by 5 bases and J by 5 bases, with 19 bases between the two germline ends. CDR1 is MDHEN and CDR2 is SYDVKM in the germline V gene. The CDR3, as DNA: TGTGCCAGCAGTACTACGCCCGTTCGCATCGACGAGCAGTACTTC. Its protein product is CASSTTPVRIDEQYF.

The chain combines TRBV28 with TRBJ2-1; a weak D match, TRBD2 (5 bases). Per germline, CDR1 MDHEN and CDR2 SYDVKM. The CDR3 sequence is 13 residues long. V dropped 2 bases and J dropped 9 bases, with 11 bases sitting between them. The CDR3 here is CASSLVGLPEQFF. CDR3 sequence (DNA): TGTGCCAGCAGTTTAGTAGGACTTCCTGAGCAGTTCTTC.

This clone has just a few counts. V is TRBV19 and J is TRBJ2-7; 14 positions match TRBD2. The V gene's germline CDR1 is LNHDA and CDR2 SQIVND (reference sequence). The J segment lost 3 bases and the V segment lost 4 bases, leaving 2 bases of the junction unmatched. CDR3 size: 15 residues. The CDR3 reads CASSTGTSGSYEQYF. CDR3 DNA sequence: TGTGCCAGTAGTACCGGGACTAGCGGGAGCTACGAGCAGTACTTC.

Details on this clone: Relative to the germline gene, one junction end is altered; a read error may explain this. The CDR3, as DNA: TGTGCCAGCAGCCGGGGGGAATCCCGACAGACTCAGTACTTC. Translated, it gives CASSRGESRQTQYF. The chain carries TRBV11-3 and TRBJ2-5, with 7 bases lining up with TRBD2. The germline CDR1 and CDR2 sequences are SGHNT and YENEEA. The CDR3 extends over 14 amino acids.

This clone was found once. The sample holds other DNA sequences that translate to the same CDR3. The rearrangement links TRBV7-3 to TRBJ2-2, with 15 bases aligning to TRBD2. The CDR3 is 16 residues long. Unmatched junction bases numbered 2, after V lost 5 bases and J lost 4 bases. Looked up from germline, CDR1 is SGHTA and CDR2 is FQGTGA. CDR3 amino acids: CASSLGLAGGTGELFF. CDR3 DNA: TGTGCCAGCAGCCTGGGACTAGCGGGGGGCACCGGGGAGCTGTTTTTT.

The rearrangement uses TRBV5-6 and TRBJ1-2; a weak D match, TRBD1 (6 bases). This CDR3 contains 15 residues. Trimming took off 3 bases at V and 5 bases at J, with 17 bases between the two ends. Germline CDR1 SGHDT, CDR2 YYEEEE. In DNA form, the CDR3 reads TGTGCCAGCAGCTGGGGGCAGGCGGAGGTATATGGCTACACCTTC. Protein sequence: CASSWGQAEVYGYTF.

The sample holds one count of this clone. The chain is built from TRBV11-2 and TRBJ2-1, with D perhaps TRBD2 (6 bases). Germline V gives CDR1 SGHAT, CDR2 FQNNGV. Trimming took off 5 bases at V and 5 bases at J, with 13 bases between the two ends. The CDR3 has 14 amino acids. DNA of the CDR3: TGTGCCAGCAGCCCGGGACTCCCGAACAATGAGCAGTTCTTC. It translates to CASSPGLPNNEQFF. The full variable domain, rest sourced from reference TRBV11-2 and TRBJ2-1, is EAGVAQSPRYKIIEKRQSVAFWCNPISGHATLYWYQQILGQGPKLLIQFQNNGVVDDSQLPKDRFSAERLKGVDSTLKIQPAKLEDSAVYLCASSPGLPNNEQFFGPGTRLTVL.

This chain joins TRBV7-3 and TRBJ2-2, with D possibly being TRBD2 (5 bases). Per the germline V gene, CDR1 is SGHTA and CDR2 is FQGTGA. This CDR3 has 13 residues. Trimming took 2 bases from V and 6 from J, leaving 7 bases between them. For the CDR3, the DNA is TGTGCCAGCAGCTTACGGGGTTCCGGGGAGCTGTTTTTT. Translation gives CASSLRGSGELFF.

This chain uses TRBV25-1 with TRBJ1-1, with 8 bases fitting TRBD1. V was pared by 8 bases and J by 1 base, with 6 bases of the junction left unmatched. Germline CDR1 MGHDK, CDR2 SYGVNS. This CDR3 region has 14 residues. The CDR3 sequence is CASGTGTGNTEAFF. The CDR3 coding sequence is TGTGCCAGCGGGACCGGGACAGGGAACACTGAAGCTTTCTTT.

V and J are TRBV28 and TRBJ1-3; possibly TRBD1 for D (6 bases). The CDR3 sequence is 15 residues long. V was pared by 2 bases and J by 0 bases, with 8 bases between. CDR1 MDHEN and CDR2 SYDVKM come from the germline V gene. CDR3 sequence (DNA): TGTGCCAGCAGTTTAGGGGGGGCCTCTGGAAACACCATATATTTT. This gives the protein CASSLGGASGNTIYF.

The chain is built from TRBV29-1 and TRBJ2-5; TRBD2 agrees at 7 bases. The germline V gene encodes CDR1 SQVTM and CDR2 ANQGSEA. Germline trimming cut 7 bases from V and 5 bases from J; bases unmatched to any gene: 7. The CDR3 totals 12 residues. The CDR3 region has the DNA TGCAGCGCCGGACTAGTACGGGAGACCCAGTACTTC. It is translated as CSAGLVRETQYF.

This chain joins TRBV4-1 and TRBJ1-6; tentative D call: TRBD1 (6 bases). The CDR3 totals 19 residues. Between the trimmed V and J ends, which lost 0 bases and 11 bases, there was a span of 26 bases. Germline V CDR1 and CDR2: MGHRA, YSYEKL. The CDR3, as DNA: TGCGCCAGCAGCCAAGATCCAAACAGGGTACGGGGCCTGGAGGCACCCCTCCACTTT. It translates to CASSQDPNRVRGLEAPLHF.

CDR3 in amino acids: CASSPRDSLPYEQYF. In DNA, the CDR3 is TGTGCCAGTAGTCCCAGGGACAGCCTACCCTACGAGCAGTACTTC. The chain carries TRBV19 and TRBJ2-7, with TRBD1 identical over 7 bases. Trimming took 5 bases from V and 2 from J; bases not matched to a gene: 9. This CDR3 region has 15 residues. The germline CDR1 and CDR2 sequences are LNHDA and SQIVND (reference sequence).

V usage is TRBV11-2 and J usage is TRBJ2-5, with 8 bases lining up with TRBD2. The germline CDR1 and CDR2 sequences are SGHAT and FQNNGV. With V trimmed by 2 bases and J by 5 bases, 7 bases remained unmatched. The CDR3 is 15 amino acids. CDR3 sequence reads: CASSLTAGVLETQYF. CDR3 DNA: TGTGCCAGCAGCTTAACAGCGGGAGTGCTGGAGACCCAGTACTTC.

Here the CDR3 DNA reads TGTGCCAGTAGGGGAGTTCGGGGAGAGGTAGATACGCAGTATTTT. Protein: CASRGVRGEVDTQYF. The V call is TRBV19, the J call TRBJ2-3; D is possibly TRBD2 (5 bases). Trimming shortened V by 6 bases and J by 5 bases, and 18 bases separated the two germline ends. The length of the CDR3 is 15 residues. Germline CDR1 LNHDA, CDR2 SQIVND (reference sequence).

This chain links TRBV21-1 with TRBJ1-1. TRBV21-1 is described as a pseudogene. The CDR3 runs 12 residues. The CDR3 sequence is CASSTLNTEAFF. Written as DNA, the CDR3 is TGTGCCAGCAGCACCTTGAACACTGAAGCTTTCTTT.

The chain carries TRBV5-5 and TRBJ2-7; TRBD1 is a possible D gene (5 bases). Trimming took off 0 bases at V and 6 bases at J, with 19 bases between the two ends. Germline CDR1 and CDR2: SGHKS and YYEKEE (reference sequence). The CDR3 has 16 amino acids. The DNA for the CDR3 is TGTGCCAGCAGCTTGGTGCCAGGGAAAGCATCCGTCGAGCAGTACTTC. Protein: CASSLVPGKASVEQYF.